This T cell receptor beta chain stems from a study of naive and memory T cell subsets. This clonotype has only a few counts. The beta constant-region primer was an equimolar mix of two oligonucleotides covering TRBC1 and TRBC2. Four rounds of PCR amplified the ligated cDNA using nested alpha and beta constant-region primers plus SP2. In TCRdb, the UMI-ligation and nested PCR reads were re-called with MiXCR into one record per CDR3 protein. The table lists roughly 24,000 distinct CDR3 sequences, about 10% of them singletons. Trimming stripped 6 bases from V and 4 bases from J, with 13 bases between. The CDR3 totals 14 residues. Looked up from germline, CDR1 is MGHRA and CDR2 is YSYEKL.

Sequencing was done on a sample of central memory CD8+ T cells from blood. This clonotype originated in a human donor in good health. The rearrangement links TRBV4-1 to TRBJ2-1, with D perhaps given as TRBD1 or TRBD2 (5 bases each). The CDR3 spells CASRPEGSYNEQFF. The CDR3 nucleotides read TGCGCCAGCAGGCCCGAGGGGTCTTACAATGAGCAGTTCTTC.